This record concerns one T cell receptor (beta chain) sequence. Its antigen remains unidentified. The CDR3 loop spans 17 amino acids. CDR1 and CDR2 from the germline V gene are SGHRS and YFSETQ. The J segment lost 1 base and the V segment lost 0 bases, leaving 7 bases of the junction unmatched. Data came from immunoSEQ multiplex PCR; TCRdb stores just in-frame clones and leaves some out. The data hold 12,000 or so clones, with roughly 87% observed a single time. This sample was included in a study of somatic mutations in cytotoxic T cells in rheumatoid arthritis. Study conclusions and caveats: Rising age went with increasing CD8+ clonality in rheumatoid arthritis patients; healthy controls showed no such increase.

The rearrangement joins TRBV5-1 to TRBJ1-2; TRBD1 matches at 9 bases. The clonotype originates from an older woman in good health. The material sequenced was CD8+ T cells sorted from blood. CDR3 nucleotide sequence: TGCGCCAGCAGCTTGGATGGGACAGGGTCACTTAACTATGGCTACACCTTC. Protein product: CASSLDGTGSLNYGYTF. Complete variable domain (other parts from reference TRBV5-1 and TRBJ1-2): KAGVTQTPRYLIKTRGQQVTLSCSPISGHRSVSWYQQTPGQGLQFLFEYFSETQRNKGNFPGRFSGRQFSNSRSEMNVSTLELGDSALYLCASSLDGTGSLNYGYTFGSGTRLTVV.